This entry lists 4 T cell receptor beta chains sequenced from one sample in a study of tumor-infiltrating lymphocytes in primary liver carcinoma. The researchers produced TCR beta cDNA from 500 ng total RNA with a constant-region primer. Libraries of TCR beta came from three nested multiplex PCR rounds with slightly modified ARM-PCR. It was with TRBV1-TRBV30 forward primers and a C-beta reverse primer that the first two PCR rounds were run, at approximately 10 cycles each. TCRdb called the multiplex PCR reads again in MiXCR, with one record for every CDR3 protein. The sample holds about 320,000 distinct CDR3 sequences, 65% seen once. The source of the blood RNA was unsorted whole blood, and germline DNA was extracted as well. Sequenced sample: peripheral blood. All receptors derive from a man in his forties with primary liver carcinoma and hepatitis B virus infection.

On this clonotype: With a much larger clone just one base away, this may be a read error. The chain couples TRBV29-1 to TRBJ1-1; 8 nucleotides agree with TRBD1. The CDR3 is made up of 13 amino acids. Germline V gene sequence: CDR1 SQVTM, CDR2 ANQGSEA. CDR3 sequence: CSVTRGRETETFF. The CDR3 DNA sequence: TGCAGCGTTACCAGGGGGCGCGAAACTGAAACTTTCTTT.

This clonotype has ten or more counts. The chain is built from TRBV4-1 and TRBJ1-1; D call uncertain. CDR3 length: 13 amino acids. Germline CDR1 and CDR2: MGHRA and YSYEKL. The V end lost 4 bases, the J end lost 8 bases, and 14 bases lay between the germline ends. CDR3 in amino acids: CASSLRPRTEAFF. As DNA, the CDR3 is TGCGCCAGCAGCCTACGACCACGGACGGAAGCTTTCTTT.

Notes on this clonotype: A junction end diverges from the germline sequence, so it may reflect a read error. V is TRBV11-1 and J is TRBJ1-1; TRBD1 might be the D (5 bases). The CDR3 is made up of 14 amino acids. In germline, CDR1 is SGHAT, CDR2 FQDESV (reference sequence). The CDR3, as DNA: TGTGCCAGCAGCTTCGGGACGGAGAACACCGAAGCTTTGTTT. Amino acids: CASSFGTENTEALF.

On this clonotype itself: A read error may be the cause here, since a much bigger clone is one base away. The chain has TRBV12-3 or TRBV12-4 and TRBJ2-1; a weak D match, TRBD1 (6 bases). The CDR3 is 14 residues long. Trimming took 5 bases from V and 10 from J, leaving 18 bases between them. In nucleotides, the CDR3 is TGTGCCAGCAGTCCTCCCGGGACACCCTCCGAGCAGTTCTTC. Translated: CASSPPGTPSEQFF.